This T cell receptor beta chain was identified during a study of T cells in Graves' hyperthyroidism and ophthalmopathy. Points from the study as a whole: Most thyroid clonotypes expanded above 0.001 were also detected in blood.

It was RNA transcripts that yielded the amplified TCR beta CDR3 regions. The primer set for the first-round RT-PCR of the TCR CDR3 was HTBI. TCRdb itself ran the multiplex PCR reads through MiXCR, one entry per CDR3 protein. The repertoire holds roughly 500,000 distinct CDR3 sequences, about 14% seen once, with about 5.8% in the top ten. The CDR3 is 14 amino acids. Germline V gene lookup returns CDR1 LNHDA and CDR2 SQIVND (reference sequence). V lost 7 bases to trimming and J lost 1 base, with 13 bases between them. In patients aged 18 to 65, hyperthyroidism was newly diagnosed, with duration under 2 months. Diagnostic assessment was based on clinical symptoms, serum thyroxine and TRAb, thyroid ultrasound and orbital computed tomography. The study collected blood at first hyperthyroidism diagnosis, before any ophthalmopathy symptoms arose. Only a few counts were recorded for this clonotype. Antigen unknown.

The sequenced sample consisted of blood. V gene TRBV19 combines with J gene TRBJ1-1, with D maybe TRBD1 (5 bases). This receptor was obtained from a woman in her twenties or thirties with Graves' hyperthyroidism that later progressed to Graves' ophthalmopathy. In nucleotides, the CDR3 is TGTGCCAGTACCCCCCGTGGGGGGAACACTGAAGCTTTCTTT. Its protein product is CASTPRGGNTEAFF. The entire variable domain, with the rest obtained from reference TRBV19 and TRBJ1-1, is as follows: DGGITQSPKYLFRKEGQNVTLSCEQNLNHDAMYWYRQDPGQGLRLIYYSQIVNDFQKGDIAEGYSVSREKKESFPLTVTSAQKNPTAFYLCASTPRGGNTEAFFGQGTRLTVV.